This T cell receptor (beta chain) was obtained from a study of shared clonotypes between healthy human individuals. Broader study findings: The study's rarefaction showed incomplete sorted-subset sequencing despite large depth. A small donor pool kept down the genetic and exposure-history diversity that was represented. Among several donors, roughly 5% of naive CD4 clonotypes were found in common. Researchers sampled only blood; tissue repertoires likely differ.

With regard to this clone: Its antigen is unidentified.

TCRdb's table, derived via immunoSEQ multiplex PCR, lists solely in-frame clones and lacks some. This table has millions of clones, roughly 95% appearing once. The sample was naive CD4+ T cells sorted from blood. The sample's subset: CD45RA+ positively selected. This TCR was recovered from a man between 18 and 35 years old in good health.

The CDR3: CASSQDLRQGSRYEQYF. The CDR3 DNA follows: TGCGCCAGCAGCCAAGATTTGAGACAGGGGTCGAGGTACGAGCAGTACTTC. The V and J genes are TRBV4-1 and TRBJ2-7; 8 bases line up with TRBD1. The CDR3 extends over 17 amino acids. Germline values: CDR1 MGHRA, CDR2 YSYEKL. Losses at the gene ends were 0 bases for V and 4 bases for J; bases not matched to a gene: 11.